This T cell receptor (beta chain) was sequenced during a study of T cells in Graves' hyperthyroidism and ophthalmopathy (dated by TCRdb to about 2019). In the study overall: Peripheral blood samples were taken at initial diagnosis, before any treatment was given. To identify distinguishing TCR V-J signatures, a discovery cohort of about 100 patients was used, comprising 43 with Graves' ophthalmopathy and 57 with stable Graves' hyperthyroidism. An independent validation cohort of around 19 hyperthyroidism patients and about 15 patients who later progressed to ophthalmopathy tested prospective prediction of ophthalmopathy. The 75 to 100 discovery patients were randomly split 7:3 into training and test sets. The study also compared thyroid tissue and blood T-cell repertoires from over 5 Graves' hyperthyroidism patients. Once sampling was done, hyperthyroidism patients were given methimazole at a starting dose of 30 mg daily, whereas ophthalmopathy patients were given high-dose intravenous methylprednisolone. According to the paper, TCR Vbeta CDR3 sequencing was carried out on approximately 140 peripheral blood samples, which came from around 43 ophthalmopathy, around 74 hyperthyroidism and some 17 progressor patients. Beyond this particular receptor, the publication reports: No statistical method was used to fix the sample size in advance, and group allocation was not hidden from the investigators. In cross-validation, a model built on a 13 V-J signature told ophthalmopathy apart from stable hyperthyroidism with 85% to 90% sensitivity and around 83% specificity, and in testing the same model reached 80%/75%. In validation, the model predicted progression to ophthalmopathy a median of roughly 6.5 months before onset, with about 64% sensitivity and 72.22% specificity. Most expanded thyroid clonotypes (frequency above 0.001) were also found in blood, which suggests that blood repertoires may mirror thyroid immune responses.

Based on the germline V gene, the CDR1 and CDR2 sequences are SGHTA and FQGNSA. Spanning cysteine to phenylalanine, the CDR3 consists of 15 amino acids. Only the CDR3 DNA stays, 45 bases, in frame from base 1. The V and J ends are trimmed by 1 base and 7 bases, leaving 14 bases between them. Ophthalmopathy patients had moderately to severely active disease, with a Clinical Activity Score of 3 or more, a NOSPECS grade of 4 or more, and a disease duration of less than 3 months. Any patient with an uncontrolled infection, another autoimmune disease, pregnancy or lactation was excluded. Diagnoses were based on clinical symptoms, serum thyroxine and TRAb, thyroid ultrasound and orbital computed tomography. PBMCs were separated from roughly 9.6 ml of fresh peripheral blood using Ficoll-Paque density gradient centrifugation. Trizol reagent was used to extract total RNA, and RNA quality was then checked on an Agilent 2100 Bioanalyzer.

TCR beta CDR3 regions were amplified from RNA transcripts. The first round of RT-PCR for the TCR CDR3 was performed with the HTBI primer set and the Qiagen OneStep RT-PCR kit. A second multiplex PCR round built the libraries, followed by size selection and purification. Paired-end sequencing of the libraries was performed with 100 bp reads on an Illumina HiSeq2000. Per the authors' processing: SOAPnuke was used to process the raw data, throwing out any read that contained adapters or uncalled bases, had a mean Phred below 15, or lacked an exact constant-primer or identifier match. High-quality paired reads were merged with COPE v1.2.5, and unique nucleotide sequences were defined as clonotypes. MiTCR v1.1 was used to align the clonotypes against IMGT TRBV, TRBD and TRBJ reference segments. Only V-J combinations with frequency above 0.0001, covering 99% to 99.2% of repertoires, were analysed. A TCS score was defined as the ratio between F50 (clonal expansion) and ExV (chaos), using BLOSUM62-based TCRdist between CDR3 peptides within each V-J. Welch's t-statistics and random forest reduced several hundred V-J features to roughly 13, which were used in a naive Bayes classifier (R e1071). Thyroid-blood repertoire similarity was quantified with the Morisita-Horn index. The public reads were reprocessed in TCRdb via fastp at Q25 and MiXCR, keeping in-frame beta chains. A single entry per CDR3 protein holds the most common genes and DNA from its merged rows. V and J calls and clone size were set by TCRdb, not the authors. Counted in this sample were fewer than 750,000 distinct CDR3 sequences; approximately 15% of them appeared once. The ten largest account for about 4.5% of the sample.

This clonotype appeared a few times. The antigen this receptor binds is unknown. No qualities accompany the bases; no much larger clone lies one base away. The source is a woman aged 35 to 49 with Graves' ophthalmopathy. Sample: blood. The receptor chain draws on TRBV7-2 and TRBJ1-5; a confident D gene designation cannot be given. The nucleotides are TGTGCCAGCAGCTTAGTTTTGTTGGTCGGGCAGCCCCAGCATTTT. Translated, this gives CASSLVLLVGQPQHF.